This T cell receptor (beta chain) was recorded in a study of CD8+ T cells in alopecia areata. RNA extraction and reverse transcription yielded cDNA as sequencing template. TCRdb keeps only in-frame clones here, not all; method: immunoSEQ multiplex PCR. This table holds some 180,000 clones, 50% to 70% found once. Germline V gives CDR1 SGHNT, CDR2 YYREEE (reference sequence). CDR3 size: 16 residues. The ends were cut back, 1 base at V and 7 bases at J, with 15 bases in the middle. This material consisted of CD4+ T cells sorted from blood, taken at week 0. This TCR came from a human donor with alopecia areata. The J gene is TRBJ1-6, the V gene TRBV5-4, with a tentative D call TRBD1 (6 bases). CDR3 nucleotides: TGTGCCAGCAGCTTGCGGCTACAGGGTACGAATTCACCCCTCCACTTT. Its protein product is CASSLRLQGTNSPLHF.